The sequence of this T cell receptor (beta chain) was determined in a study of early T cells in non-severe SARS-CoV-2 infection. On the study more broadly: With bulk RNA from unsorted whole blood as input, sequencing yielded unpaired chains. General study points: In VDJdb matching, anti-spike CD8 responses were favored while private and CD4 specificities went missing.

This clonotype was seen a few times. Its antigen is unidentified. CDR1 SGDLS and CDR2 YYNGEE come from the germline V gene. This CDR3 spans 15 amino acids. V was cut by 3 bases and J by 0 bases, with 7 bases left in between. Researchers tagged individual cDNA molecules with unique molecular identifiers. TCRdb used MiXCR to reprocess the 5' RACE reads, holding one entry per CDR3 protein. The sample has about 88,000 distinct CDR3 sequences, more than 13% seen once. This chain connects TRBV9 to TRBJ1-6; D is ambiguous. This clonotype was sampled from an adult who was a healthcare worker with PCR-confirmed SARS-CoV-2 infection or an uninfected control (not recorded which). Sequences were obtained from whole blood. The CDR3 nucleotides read TGTGCCAGCAGCGCCTCCAGCTCCTATAATTCACCCCTCCACTTT. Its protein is CASSASSSYNSPLHF.